This TCR beta chain was captured by sequencing in a study of shared clonotypes between healthy human individuals. Across the whole study: Participating donors consisted of a couple of women and a few men aged 18 to 49. Points from the study as a whole: It was only blood that was sampled, and tissue repertoires likely differ. Clonotype sharing among donors, it was expected, would be affected by sequencing depth.

The CDR3 has 15 residues. Deletions cut 1 base from V and 0 bases from J, with 7 bases between. Per the germline V gene, CDR1 is MDHEN and CDR2 is SYDVKM. Points on this clone: Its target is unknown. The sample carries other DNA sequences with the same CDR3.

The material for each subset, its genomic DNA, was split evenly across several immunoSEQ plates. Here immunoSEQ multiplex PCR was the method, and the copy in TCRdb shows in-frame clones only, minus some. This table has some 480,000 clones, approximately 79% appearing once. The sequence derives from a woman in her forties in good health. Some clones in this sample may be carry-over from other donors' samples. The sample taken for sequencing was PBMCs. The chain recombines TRBV28 with TRBJ1-3; D is undetermined. CDR3 amino acids: CASSLLGYSGNTIYF. The CDR3, as DNA: TGTGCCAGCAGTTTATTAGGTTACTCTGGAAACACCATATATTTT.